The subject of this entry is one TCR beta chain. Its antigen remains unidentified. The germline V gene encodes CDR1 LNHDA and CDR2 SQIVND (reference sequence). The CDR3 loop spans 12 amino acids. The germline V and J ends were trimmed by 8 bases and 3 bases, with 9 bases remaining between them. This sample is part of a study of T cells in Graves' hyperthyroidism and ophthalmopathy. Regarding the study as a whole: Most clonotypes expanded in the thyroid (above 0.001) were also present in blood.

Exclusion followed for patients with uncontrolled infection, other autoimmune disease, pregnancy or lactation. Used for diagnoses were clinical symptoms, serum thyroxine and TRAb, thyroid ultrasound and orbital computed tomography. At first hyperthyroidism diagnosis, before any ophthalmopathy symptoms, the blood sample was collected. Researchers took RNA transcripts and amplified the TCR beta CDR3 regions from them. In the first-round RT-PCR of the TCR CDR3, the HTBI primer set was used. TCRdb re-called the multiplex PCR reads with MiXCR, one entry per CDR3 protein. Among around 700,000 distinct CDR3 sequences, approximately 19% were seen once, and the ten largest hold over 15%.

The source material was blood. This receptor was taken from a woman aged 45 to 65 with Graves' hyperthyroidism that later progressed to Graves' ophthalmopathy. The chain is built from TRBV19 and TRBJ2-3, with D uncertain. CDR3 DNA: TGTGCCAGTGGATGGGAAACAGATACGCAGTATTTT. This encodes CASGWETDTQYF.